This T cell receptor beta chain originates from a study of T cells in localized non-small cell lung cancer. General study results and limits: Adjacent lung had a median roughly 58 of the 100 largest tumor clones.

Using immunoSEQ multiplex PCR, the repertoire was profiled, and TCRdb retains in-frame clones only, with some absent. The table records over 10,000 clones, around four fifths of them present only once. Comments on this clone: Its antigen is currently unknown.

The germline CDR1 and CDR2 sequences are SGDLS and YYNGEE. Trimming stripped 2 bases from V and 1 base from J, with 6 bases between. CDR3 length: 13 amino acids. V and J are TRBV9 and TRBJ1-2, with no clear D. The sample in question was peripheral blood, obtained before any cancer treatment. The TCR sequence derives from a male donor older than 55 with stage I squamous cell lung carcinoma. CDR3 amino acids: CASSVRVNYGYTF. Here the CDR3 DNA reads TGTGCCAGCAGCGTGCGGGTTAACTATGGCTACACCTTC.